This T cell receptor (beta chain) was sequenced in a study of blood T cell repertoires in COVID-19. Clones were read by immunoSEQ multiplex PCR, and TCRdb kept only the in-frame ones, dropping some. Found here are 35,000 to 50,000 clones, roughly 80% of them singletons; the top ten hold more than 20%. V shed 5 bases and J shed 2 bases, with 13 bases lying between them. Germline assignment: CDR1 MDHEN and CDR2 SYDVKM. This CDR3 is 14 amino acids long. V gene TRBV28 combines with J gene TRBJ2-7; no clear D. Input material: peripheral blood. The source is a human donor with acute or convalescent COVID-19. The donor label of this sample is uncertain. This CDR3 reads CASSPPGVTYEQYF. CDR3 DNA sequence: TGTGCCAGCAGTCCCCCGGGTGTTACCTACGAGCAGTACTTC.